The clone carrying this TCR beta chain was seen a few times. The antigen is undetermined. The germline V gene has CDR1 SGHVS and CDR2 FNYEAQ. V was cut by 0 bases and J by 4 bases, with 7 bases left in between. The length of the CDR3 is 14 residues. MiXCR, run by TCRdb on the 5' RACE reads, gives a single entry per CDR3 protein. In the table there are around 250,000 distinct CDR3 sequences, around 10% of which are singletons. This entry is derived from a study of T-cell memory formation after mild COVID-19. General observations from the study: The study detected some responding clones in pre-infection memory, suggesting cross-reactive memory joined.

The chain carries TRBV7-6 and TRBJ2-1; TRBD1 or TRBD2 may be the D gene (5 bases each). This TCR came from a young man who had mild COVID-19 (a few samples of this study predate the infection). Cell type and time point are not known. The sequencing input was PBMCs or a T cell subset sorted from them (not recorded which). The CDR3: CASSLAGEYNEQFF. The CDR3 coding sequence is TGTGCCAGCAGCTTAGCGGGGGAGTACAATGAGCAGTTCTTC.